These 4 T cell receptor beta chains were all obtained from the same sample, sequenced in a study of cytotoxic CD8 clonotypes in ibrutinib-treated CLL (dated by TCRdb to the early 2020s). The receptor library was made with the immunoSEQ multiplex PCR assay. Imported from immuneACCESS, the table was reduced by TCRdb to in-frame sequences with V and J called. These copies leave out some clones; in studies compared against another copy, an unresolved V gene accounts for under half, and the cause of the remainder is not known. A total of 73,000 or so clones appear in this sample, around 68% of them only once. Roughly 5.9% of the sample is held by the ten biggest clonotypes. The meaning of the sample's time point label: about a year on ibrutinib. This specimen consisted of PBMCs, obtained after 12 months of ibrutinib treatment. These receptors all stem from a human donor with chronic lymphocytic leukemia.

This chain joins TRBV19 and TRBJ1-1; D might be TRBD1 (6 bases). CDR1 LNHDA and CDR2 SQIVND come from the germline V gene (reference sequence). The CDR3 extends over 15 amino acids. Trimming took 5 bases from V and 4 from J, leaving 17 bases between them. In DNA, the CDR3 is TGTGCCAGTAGTGGGGCAGGGGTGGTGGGCACTGAAGCTTTCTTT. Encoded protein: CASSGAGVVGTEAFF.

Only a few counts were recorded for this clone. The chain carries TRBV2 and TRBJ2-7; unclear D gene. The CDR3 extends over 15 amino acids. The V gene's germline CDR1 is SNHLY and CDR2 FYNNEI. Trimming cost V 2 bases and J 3 bases, with 14 bases left between them. This CDR3 is CASSEWGQPGYEQYF. The CDR3 DNA follows: TGTGCCAGCAGTGAATGGGGTCAGCCCGGCTACGAGCAGTACTTC.

The CDR3 here is CSARAGGRYTF. The CDR3 bases are TGCAGTGCTAGAGCAGGGGGGCGCTACACCTTC. The rearrangement links TRBV20-1 to TRBJ1-2, with 7 nucleotides matching TRBD1. CDR3 size: 11 residues. J lost 9 bases, V lost 1 base, and 2 bases had no gene match. Germline V gene sequence: CDR1 DFQATT, CDR2 SNEGSKA (reference sequence).

This chain connects TRBV4-3 to TRBJ2-7, with a weak D call TRBD2 (5 bases). Trimming left V 0 bases short and J 0 bases short, with 12 bases between. Per the germline V gene, CDR1 is LGHNA and CDR2 is YSLEER. This CDR3 is 16 amino acids long. CDR3 sequence: CASSQDSPADSYEQYF. The CDR3 DNA reads TGCGCCAGCAGCCAAGATTCACCAGCGGACTCCTACGAGCAGTACTTC.